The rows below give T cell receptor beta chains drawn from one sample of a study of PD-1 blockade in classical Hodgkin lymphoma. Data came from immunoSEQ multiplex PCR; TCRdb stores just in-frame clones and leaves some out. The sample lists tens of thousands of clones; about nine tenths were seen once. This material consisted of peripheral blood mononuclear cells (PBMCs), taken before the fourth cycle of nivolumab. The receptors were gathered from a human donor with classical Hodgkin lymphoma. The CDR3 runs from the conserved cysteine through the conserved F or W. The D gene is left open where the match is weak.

CDR3: CASSFGRGNYEQYF; DNA: TGTGCCAGCAGCTTTGGCAGGGGGAACTACGAGCAGTACTTC; D: TRBD1; V: TRBV5-6; J: TRBJ2-7
CDR3: CAWSPTPPGPQHF; DNA: TGTGCCTGGAGTCCCACCCCCCCTGGGCCCCAGCATTTT; D: NA; V: TRBV30; J: TRBJ1-5
CDR3: CASRTSGALQETQYF; DNA: TGTGCCAGCAGAACTAGCGGGGCTCTTCAAGAGACCCAGTACTTC; D: TRBD2; V: TRBV27; J: TRBJ2-5
CDR3: CASSLRGGWRHTEAFF; DNA: TGTGCCAGCAGTCTCCGCGGGGGGTGGAGGCACACTGAAGCTTTCTTT; D: NA; V: TRBV7-6; J: TRBJ1-1
CDR3: CASSEGGGSNTGELFF; DNA: TGTGCCAGCAGTGAAGGCGGGGGGTCAAACACCGGGGAGCTGTTTTTT; D: TRBD2; V: TRBV6-4; J: TRBJ2-2
CDR3: CASSIVGQLGSPLHF; DNA: TGTGCCAGTAGTATAGTAGGACAGCTCGGTTCACCCCTCCACTTT; D: NA; V: TRBV19; J: TRBJ1-6
CDR3: CASSYGQGGNEQYF; DNA: TGTGCCAGCAGCTACGGCCAGGGCGGGAACGAGCAGTACTTC; D: NA; V: TRBV6-5; J: TRBJ2-7
CDR3: CASRRTSGVGEQYF; DNA: TGTGCCAGCAGACGGACTAGCGGGGTGGGGGAGCAGTACTTC; D: TRBD2; V: TRBV7-2; J: TRBJ2-7
CDR3: CAWSGGSYGYTF; DNA: TGTGCCTGGAGTGGGGGGAGCTATGGCTACACCTTC; D: NA; V: TRBV30; J: TRBJ1-2
CDR3: CASSILTISNQPQHF; DNA: TGTGCCAGCAGCATATTGACAATTAGCAATCAGCCCCAGCATTTT; D: NA; V: TRBV7-2; J: TRBJ1-5
CDR3: CAWSSPRGDEKLFF; DNA: TGTGCCTGGAGTTCCCCACGGGGAGATGAAAAACTGTTTTTT; D: NA; V: TRBV30; J: TRBJ1-4
CDR3: CARDFPGQEKNIQYF; DNA: TGCGCCAGGGACTTTCCGGGACAGGAAAAAAACATTCAGTACTTC; D: TRBD1; V: TRBV10-1; J: TRBJ2-4
CDR3: CASSYREIGNTIYF; DNA: TGTGCCAGCAGCTACCGGGAAATTGGAAACACCATATATTTT; D: NA; V: TRBV7-2; J: TRBJ1-3
CDR3: CASGDRAEAFF; DNA: TGTGCCAGCGGAGACAGGGCTGAAGCTTTCTTT; D: TRBD1; V: TRBV6-5; J: TRBJ1-1
CDR3: CASSQDFAAAQNQETQYF; DNA: TGCGCCAGCAGCCAAGATTTCGCGGCAGCGCAAAACCAAGAGACCCAGTACTTC; D: NA; V: TRBV4-1; J: TRBJ2-5
CDR3: CASSLGMGAGNTIYF; DNA: TGTGCCAGCAGCTTGGGAATGGGGGCTGGAAACACCATATATTTT; D: NA; V: TRBV5-5; J: TRBJ1-3
CDR3: CASSQDRLNPDTEAFF; DNA: TGTGCCAGCAGCCAAGATCGACTGAATCCAGACACTGAAGCTTTCTTT; D: NA; V: TRBV4-2; J: TRBJ1-1
CDR3: CASSGGTPGVSEQYF; DNA: TGTGCCAGCAGCGGGGGGACACCGGGGGTTAGCGAGCAGTACTTC; D: NA; V: TRBV9; J: TRBJ2-7
CDR3: CASSPIGPGNTIYF; DNA: TGTGCCAGCAGCCCGATAGGGCCTGGAAACACCATATATTTT; D: NA; V: TRBV11-2; J: TRBJ1-3
CDR3: CASSVAGQGAYEQYF; DNA: TGTGCCAGCAGTGTAGCGGGACAGGGGGCCTACGAGCAGTACTTC; D: TRBD1; V: TRBV6-1; J: TRBJ2-7
CDR3: CASRPGPSYEQYF; DNA: TGTGCCAGCAGACCCGGCCCCTCCTACGAGCAGTACTTC; D: NA; V: TRBV28; J: TRBJ2-7
CDR3: CAWSVDLSRDTQYF; DNA: TGTGCCTGGAGTGTGGATCTTTCCAGGGATACGCAGTATTTT; D: NA; V: TRBV30; J: TRBJ2-3
CDR3: CASSRDETDNYGYTF; DNA: TGTGCCAGCAGCCGTGATGAGACAGACAACTATGGCTACACCTTC; D: NA; V: TRBV6-5; J: TRBJ1-2
CDR3: CASSIRQGSWGNSPLHF; DNA: TGTGCCAGCAGCATCCGACAGGGGAGTTGGGGTAATTCACCCCTCCACTTT; D: TRBD1; V: TRBV11-2; J: TRBJ1-6
CDR3: CASCYWENTEAFF; DNA: TGTGCCAGCTGTTACTGGGAGAACACTGAAGCTTTCTTT; D: NA; V: TRBV7-2; J: TRBJ1-1
CDR3: CASSQEGGGRPYEQYF; DNA: TGTGCCAGCAGCCAAGAGGGCGGGGGACGACCCTACGAGCAGTACTTC; D: TRBD2; V: TRBV7-6; J: TRBJ2-7
CDR3: CASSYEGRTEAFF; DNA: TGTGCCAGCAGTTACGAGGGCAGGACTGAAGCTTTCTTT; D: NA; V: TRBV6-6; J: TRBJ1-1
CDR3: CASSLGQQETQYF; DNA: TGTGCCAGCAGCTTAGGGCAGCAAGAGACCCAGTACTTC; D: NA; V: TRBV7-3; J: TRBJ2-5